The 14 T cell receptor beta chains reported below all come from one sample, sequenced in a study of sequential checkpoint blockade in melanoma. Sequencing was performed with immunoSEQ multiplex PCR; in TCRdb, only in-frame clones are kept and a portion is missing. Of about 30,000 clones in the sample, approximately 77% were seen once. Treatment reported: randomized to nivolumab then ipilimumab (arm A) or the reverse (arm B). The specimen was CD8+ T cells sorted from blood (inferred from file names), collected from a patient given nivolumab and ipilimumab in sequence. All receptors derive from a human donor with melanoma.

This clone was detected once. The rearrangement links TRBV7-8 to TRBJ2-2; D unresolved. This CDR3 has 15 amino acids. V lost 4 bases, J lost 3 bases, and 12 bases lay in between. The germline CDR1 and CDR2 sequences are SGHVS and FQNEAQ. The CDR3 region is CASSYLVGDTGELFF. The CDR3 region has the DNA TGTGCCAGCAGCTATCTGGTAGGAGACACCGGGGAGCTGTTTTTT.

In this sample, this clone turned up a few times. This sequence joins TRBV5-4 and TRBJ1-1, with unresolved D. The CDR3 consists of 11 residues. Looked up from germline, CDR1 is SGHNT and CDR2 is YYREEE (reference sequence). V lost 0 bases to trimming and J lost 6 bases, with 3 bases between them. In DNA form, the CDR3 reads TGTGCCAGCAGCTTGGGGCCTGAAGCTTTCTTT. This sequence encodes CASSLGPEAFF.

A remark on this clone: Other DNA sequences of this sample code for an identical CDR3. This chain uses TRBV4-1 with TRBJ1-6; D not certain. CDR1 is MGHRA, CDR2 YSYEKL, per germline. The CDR3 consists of 13 residues. Trimming removed 4 bases at V and 8 bases at J, with 9 bases between. CDR3 DNA sequence: TGCGCCAGCAGCCCCCGGGAGGATTCACCCCTCCACTTT. Translated: CASSPREDSPLHF.

The genes are TRBV2 and TRBJ1-5; 9 positions agree with TRBD1. Trimming took 6 bases from V and 0 from J; bases not matched to a gene: 9. The CDR3 sequence is 17 residues long. Germline V gene lookup returns CDR1 SNHLY and CDR2 FYNNEI. The CDR3 protein is CASRPPGQGFSNQPQHF. CDR3 sequence (DNA): TGTGCCAGCAGACCTCCGGGACAGGGATTTAGCAATCAGCCCCAGCATTTT.

The V gene is TRBV7-6, the J gene TRBJ1-1; 9 positions agree with TRBD1. Germline V gene lookup returns CDR1 SGHVS and CDR2 FNYEAQ. The CDR3 runs to 13 residues. V shed 1 base and J 7 bases; nucleotides not matched to a gene: 1. The CDR3 loop reads CASSLGGQGEAFF. CDR3 in DNA: TGTGCCAGCAGCTTAGGGGGACAGGGTGAAGCTTTCTTT.

The J gene is TRBJ2-2, the V gene TRBV28, with D possibly TRBD2 on 5 matching bases. The CDR3 is made up of 15 amino acids. The germline gives CDR1 MDHEN, CDR2 SYDVKM. V dropped 2 bases and J dropped 6 bases, with 13 bases sitting between them. As DNA, the CDR3 is TGTGCCAGCAGTTTAACCGGGAACTTCCCCGGGGAGCTGTTTTTT. This sequence encodes CASSLTGNFPGELFF.

The chain employs TRBV5-4 and TRBJ2-2; tentatively, D is TRBD1 (5 bases). The length of the CDR3 is 14 residues. V shed 4 bases and J shed 7 bases, with 14 bases lying between them. CDR1 is SGHNT, CDR2 YYREEE, per germline (reference sequence). CDR3 sequence reads: CASSPAGFGGELFF. The CDR3 bases are TGTGCCAGCAGCCCGGCAGGGTTCGGCGGGGAGCTGTTTTTT.

The V call is TRBV5-4, the J call TRBJ2-5, with 7 bases aligning to TRBD2. Unmatched junction bases numbered 8, after V lost 2 bases and J lost 4 bases. Germline-derived CDR1 and CDR2 are SGHNT and YYREEE (reference sequence). The CDR3 length is 15 residues. CDR3 sequence reads: CASSFSPREGETQYF. The CDR3 DNA sequence: TGTGCCAGCAGCTTTTCCCCCAGGGAGGGAGAGACCCAGTACTTC.

The gene calls are TRBV6-5 and TRBJ2-3; TRBD2 agrees at 8 bases. J lost 5 bases, V lost 5 bases, and 9 bases had no gene match. CDR1 and CDR2 from the germline V gene are MNHEY and SVGAGI. The CDR3 has 15 residues. For the CDR3, the DNA is TGTGCCAGCAGTACGGGACCCCGGGGGGGAGATACGCAGTATTTT. Residues: CASSTGPRGGDTQYF.

The gene calls are TRBV5-1 and TRBJ2-3; D is unclear. Germline CDR1 reads SGHRS; CDR2 reads YFSETQ. The CDR3 has 16 amino acids. V was clipped by 0 bases and J by 4 bases, with 15 bases between them. This CDR3 is CASSLESTEVPDTQYF. In nucleotides, the CDR3 is TGCGCCAGCAGCTTGGAATCCACAGAAGTCCCAGATACGCAGTATTTT.

The CDR3 bases are TGTGCCAGCAGTGTTCGGAAAGGGGATGTCGGCAATCAGCCCCAGCATTTT. This sequence encodes CASSVRKGDVGNQPQHF. This chain links TRBV6-1 with TRBJ1-5; tentative D call: TRBD1 (5 bases). Between the trimmed V and J ends, which lost 4 bases and 2 bases, there was a span of 18 bases. This CDR3 has 17 amino acids. From germline, CDR1 is MNHNS and CDR2 SASEGT.

This clone has only a few counts. The chain combines TRBV6-1 with TRBJ2-6; D is unclear. This CDR3 contains 15 residues. V was clipped by 1 base and J by 0 bases, with 4 bases between them. Germline V gives CDR1 MNHNS, CDR2 SASEGT. The CDR3 bases are TGTGCCAGCAGTGAAGGAGTCTCTGGGGCCAACGTCCTGACTTTC. Translated: CASSEGVSGANVLTF.

Of note for this clone: An end of the junction differs from the germline gene, which may be a read error. This sequence joins TRBV29-1 and TRBJ2-3; TRBD1 matches 7 bases. This CDR3 contains 11 residues. The germline V gene encodes CDR1 SQVTM and CDR2 ANQGSEA. The CDR3 region is CSGDRADTQYF. CDR3 nucleotides: TGCAGCGGAGACAGGGCAGATACACAGTATTTT.

The chain uses TRBV5-4 and TRBJ2-5; tentative D call: TRBD1 (6 bases). The DNA end is more similar to TRBJ2-7, so the J call may be wrong. Germline V gene data show CDR1 as SGHNT and CDR2 as YYREEE (reference sequence). The length of the CDR3 is 16 residues. The chain's CDR3 is CASSLAGHTSSYEQYF. Written as DNA, the CDR3 is TGTGCCAGCAGCTTGGCGGGACACACCTCCTCCTACGAGCAGTACTTC.